This is a list of T cell receptor beta chains from one sample in a study of blood T cell repertoires in COVID-19. Clones were read by immunoSEQ multiplex PCR, and TCRdb kept only the in-frame ones, dropping some. The sample includes approximately 200,000 clones, roughly 85% of them seen just once. Source material: PBMCs or T cells enriched from blood (not recorded which). These receptors came from a man aged 35 to 55 who had recovered from COVID-19. Both conserved end residues are part of each CDR3. The D gene is left open where the match is weak. Clone size, where shown, is once, few, many, or a class for clones that have expanded.

D	J	size	V	DNA	CDR3
NA	TRBJ1-3	NA	TRBV5-4	TGTGCCAGCAGCTTGAAACAGGGCTCTGGAAACACCATATATTTT	CASSLKQGSGNTIYF
NA	TRBJ1-5	NA	TRBV12-5	TGTGCTAGTGGTTTGGAGGCGGGTCAGCCCCAGCATTTT	CASGLEAGQPQHF
TRBD1	TRBJ2-7	NA	TRBV11-2	TGTGCCAGCAGCTGGACAGGGGGTGGCGAGCAGTACTTC	CASSWTGGGEQYF
TRBD2	TRBJ2-1	many	TRBV6-5	TGTGCCAGCAGTTACGGGGAGGGGAATGAGCAGTTCTTC	CASSYGEGNEQFF
NA	TRBJ1-2	once	TRBV12-3/TRBV12-4	TGTGCCAGCAGTTTAGCCAGGGGCCGTTACTTC	CASSLARGRYF
NA	TRBJ2-1	NA	TRBV27	TGTGCCAGCAGTCCCCAACGTCGGTTCTACGATGAGCAGTTCTTC	CASSPQRRFYDEQFF
NA	TRBJ2-7	few	TRBV9	TGTGCCAGCAGCGTAGCTCTAGGTTCCTACGAGCAGTACTTC	CASSVALGSYEQYF
TRBD1	TRBJ2-7	NA	TRBV10-3	TGTGCCATCGGACAGGGGGTGGGGGCCTACGAGCAGTACTTC	CAIGQGVGAYEQYF
TRBD2	TRBJ2-3	NA	TRBV13	TGTGCCAGCAGATTTAAGGTAGCGGGAGGTACAGATACGCAGTATTTT	CASRFKVAGGTDTQYF
NA	TRBJ1-6	NA	TRBV19	TGTGCCAGTAGTACTACGACAGGTTATAATTCACCCCTCCACTTT	CASSTTTGYNSPLHF
TRBD1	TRBJ1-5	many	TRBV2	TGTGCCAGCAGGACTAGACAGGGTCAGCCCCAGCATTTT	CASRTRQGQPQHF
TRBD2	TRBJ2-1	NA	TRBV7-2	TGTGCCAGCAGCTTAGCGGGAGGGCCCTCGAGCTCCTACAATGAGCAGTTCTTC	CASSLAGGPSSSYNEQFF